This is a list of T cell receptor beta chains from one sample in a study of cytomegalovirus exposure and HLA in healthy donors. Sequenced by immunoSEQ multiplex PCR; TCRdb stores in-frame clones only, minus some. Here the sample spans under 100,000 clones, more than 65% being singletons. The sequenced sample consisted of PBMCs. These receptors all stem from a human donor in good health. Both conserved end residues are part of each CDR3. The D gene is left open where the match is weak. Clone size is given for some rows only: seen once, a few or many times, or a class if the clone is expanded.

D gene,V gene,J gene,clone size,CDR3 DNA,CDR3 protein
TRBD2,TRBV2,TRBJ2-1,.,TGTGCCAGCAGTGTCGGGAGGGAGGGTTTACCCTACAATGAGCAGTTCTTC,CASSVGREGLPYNEQFF
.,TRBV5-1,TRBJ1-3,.,TGCGCCAGCAGCTTGGGTTGGACAGCCGGAAACACCATATATTTT,CASSLGWTAGNTIYF
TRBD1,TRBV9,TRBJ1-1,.,TGTGCCAGCAGCGTAGCTTCAGGGGGCAAGGGGTACACTGAAGCTTTCTTT,CASSVASGGKGYTEAFF
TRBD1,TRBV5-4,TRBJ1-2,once,TGTGCCAGCACCGACTTACAGGGGACCTATGGCTACACCTTC,CASTDLQGTYGYTF
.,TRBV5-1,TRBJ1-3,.,TGCGCCAGCAGCCCCCTGTTGCGGTCCTCTGGAAACACCATATATTTT,CASSPLLRSSGNTIYF
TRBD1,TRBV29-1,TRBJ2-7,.,TGCAGCGCAACACGGCAGGGGGCTTACGAGCAGTACTTC,CSATRQGAYEQYF
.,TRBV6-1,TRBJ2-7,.,TGTGCCAGCAGTGAATTCTCGTCGGGGGTATACGAGCAGTACTTC,CASSEFSSGVYEQYF
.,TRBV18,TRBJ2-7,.,TGTGCCAGCTCAGAGAACAGAGCCTACGAGCAGTACTTC,CASSENRAYEQYF
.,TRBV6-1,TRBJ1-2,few,TGTGCCAGCAGTTCACACCGCGGCGGGTATGGCTACACCTTC,CASSSHRGGYGYTF
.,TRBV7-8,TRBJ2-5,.,TGTGCCAGCAGCCTAGGTCCTAGGAGCGAGACCCAGTACTTC,CASSLGPRSETQYF
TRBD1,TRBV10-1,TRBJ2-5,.,TGCGCCAGCAGTGAAGCCACAGGGGTCTCTCGAGAGACCCAGTACTTC,CASSEATGVSRETQYF
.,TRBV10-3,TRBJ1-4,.,TGTGCCATCAGTCCGGGGGCAACTAATGAAAAACTGTTTTTT,CAISPGATNEKLFF
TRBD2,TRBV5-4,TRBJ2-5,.,TGTGCCAGCAGCCCGTTCGTCAGCGGGAGGGTCGAGACCCAGTACTTC,CASSPFVSGRVETQYF
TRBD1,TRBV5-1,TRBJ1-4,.,TGCGCCAGCAGCTCTGTCAGGGGGCGCGGTGAAAAACTGTTTTTT,CASSSVRGRGEKLFF
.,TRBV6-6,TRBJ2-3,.,TGTGCCAGCAGTCTCCGGGCGGGGGCAGGAGATACGCAGTATTTT,CASSLRAGAGDTQYF
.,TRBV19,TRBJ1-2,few,TGTGCCAGTAGTATAGCTCCCGGCGTCGGGGTTCACTATGGCTACACCTTC,CASSIAPGVGVHYGYTF
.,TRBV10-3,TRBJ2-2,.,TGTGCCATCAGTGAGTCTAGCCCGAACACCGGGGAGCTGTTTTTT,CAISESSPNTGELFF
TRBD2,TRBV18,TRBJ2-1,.,TGTGCCAGCTCACTAGCGGGAGGGGGCTACAATGAGCAGTTCTTC,CASSLAGGGYNEQFF
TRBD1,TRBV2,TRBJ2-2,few,TGTGCCAGCAGTCAATCGGGACAGGGAACCGGGGAGCTGTTTTTT,CASSQSGQGTGELFF
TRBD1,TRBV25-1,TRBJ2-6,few,TGTGCCAGCAGTGGCCCCACAGGGGGCGTTTCGAACGTCCTGACTTTC,CASSGPTGGVSNVLTF
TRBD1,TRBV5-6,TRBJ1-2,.,TGTGCCAGCAGCTCCCCCGGGACAGTCTATGGCTACACCTTC,CASSSPGTVYGYTF
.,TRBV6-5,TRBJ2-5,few,TGTGCCAGCAGAACAGGGGAGACCCAGTACTTC,CASRTGETQYF
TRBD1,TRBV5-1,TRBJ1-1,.,TGCGCCAGCAGCCGCCCTCAAGGGGGCGCGGGGTGGACTGAAGCTTTCTTT,CASSRPQGGAGWTEAFF
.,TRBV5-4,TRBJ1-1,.,TGTGCCAGCAGCTATGGTCAGTCGAGGACTGAAGCTTTCTTT,CASSYGQSRTEAFF
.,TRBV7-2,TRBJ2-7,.,TGTGCCAGCAGCTCCCTTCGCTACGAGCAGTACTTC,CASSSLRYEQYF
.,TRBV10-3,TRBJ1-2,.,TGTGCCATCAGTGAGCCCGCCGAGGAGTACACCTTC,CAISEPAEEYTF
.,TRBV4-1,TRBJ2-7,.,TGCGCCAGCAGCCCCACCCCCCAAGCGGCCTCCTACGAGCAGTACTTC,CASSPTPQAASYEQYF
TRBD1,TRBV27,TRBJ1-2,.,TGTGCCAGCAGTTTAGACTTTCGGACAGGGAGAGGGTATGGCTACACCTTC,CASSLDFRTGRGYGYTF
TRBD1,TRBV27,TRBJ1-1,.,TGTGCCAGCAGACCGGACAGGCTGCGGGTCACTGAAGCTTTCTTT,CASRPDRLRVTEAFF
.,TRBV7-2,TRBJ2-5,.,TGTGCCAGCAGCCCCTCTAATGCCGCGGAGACCCAGTACTTC,CASSPSNAAETQYF
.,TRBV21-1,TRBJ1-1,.,TGTGCCAGCAGGAGAGCAGGGCGAGGAACTGAAGCTTTCTTT,CASRRAGRGTEAFF
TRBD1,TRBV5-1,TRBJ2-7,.,TGCGCCAGCAGGAGGGACAGCTTCGTCGTGCAGTACTTC,CASRRDSFVVQYF
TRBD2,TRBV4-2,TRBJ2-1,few,TGTGCCAGCAAACCGGGTAGCGGGAGCTCCTACAATGAGCAGTTCTTC,CASKPGSGSSYNEQFF
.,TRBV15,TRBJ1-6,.,TGTGCCACCAGCAGAGAGGCCCTGGGTTACAGTTCACCCCTCCACTTT,CATSREALGYSSPLHF
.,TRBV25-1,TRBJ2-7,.,TGTGCCAGCAGTGAGGCGGGGTTCTACGAGCAGTACTTC,CASSEAGFYEQYF
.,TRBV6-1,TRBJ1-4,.,TGTGCCAGCAGTGAGCCTACAGGGATCCAGGAAAAACTGTTTTTT,CASSEPTGIQEKLFF
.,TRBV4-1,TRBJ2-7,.,TGCGCCAGCAGCCACCAGCCGCGGCAGAGGGACTACGAGCAGTACTTC,CASSHQPRQRDYEQYF
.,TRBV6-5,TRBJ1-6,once,TGTGCCAGCAGCAGGATCGACGGTGATAATTCACCCCTCCACTTT,CASSRIDGDNSPLHF
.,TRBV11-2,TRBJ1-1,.,TGTGCCAGCAGCTTACCCGGCGGGGAAGCTTTCTTT,CASSLPGGEAFF
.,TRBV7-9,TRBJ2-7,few,TGTGCCAGCAGCTCGACAGGAGGAAACTACGAGCAGTACTTC,CASSSTGGNYEQYF
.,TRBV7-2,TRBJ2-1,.,TGTGCCAGCAGCTTAGGGCGTAGCGGTCGAGGGTACAATGAGCAGTTCTTC,CASSLGRSGRGYNEQFF
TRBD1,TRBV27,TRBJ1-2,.,TGTGCCAGCAGGCGACAGGGAAACTATGGCTACACCTTC,CASRRQGNYGYTF
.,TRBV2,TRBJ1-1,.,TGTGCCAGCGCCCTGAGGGGGGGAAGCACTGAAGCTTTCTTT,CASALRGGSTEAFF
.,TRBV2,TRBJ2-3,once,TGTGCCACTGTCTCGGGACAAGGAAAGCACACCTATACTAGCACAGATACGCAGTATTTT,CATVSGQGKHTYTSTDTQYF
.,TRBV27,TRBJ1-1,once,TGTGCCAGCAGTTACCGGGAAAACACTGAAGCTTTCTTT,CASSYRENTEAFF
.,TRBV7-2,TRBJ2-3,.,TGTGCCAGCAGTCTGGGACTCCGGGCGCAGTATTTT,CASSLGLRAQYF
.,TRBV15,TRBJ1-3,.,TGTGCCACCAGCAGAGATATTCCTCAGGGGACCCCTGGAAACACCATATATTTT,CATSRDIPQGTPGNTIYF
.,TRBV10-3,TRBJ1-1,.,TGTGCCGTCTACAGGAACACTGAAGCTTTCTTT,CAVYRNTEAFF
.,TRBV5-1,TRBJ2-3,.,TGCGCCAGCAGCGTTTTATTTTCAGATACGCAGTATTTT,CASSVLFSDTQYF
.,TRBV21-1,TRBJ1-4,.,TGTGCCAGCAGAGGACAGGGTAATGAAAAACTGTTTTTT,CASRGQGNEKLFF
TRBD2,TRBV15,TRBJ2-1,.,TGTGCCACCAGCAGAGATCAGGCGGCGGGGGGCAATGAGCAGTTCTTC,CATSRDQAAGGNEQFF
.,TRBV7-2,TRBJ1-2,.,TGTGCCAGCAGCTTAGGGGCCCAGAGTGGCTACACCTTC,CASSLGAQSGYTF
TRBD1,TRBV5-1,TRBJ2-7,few,TGCGCCAGCAGCTTGGCAGGGGGCGAGACCTACGAGCAGTACTTC,CASSLAGGETYEQYF
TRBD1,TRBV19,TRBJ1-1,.,TGTGCCAGTAGTACCCCTGGACAGGGGCATGAAGCTTTCTTT,CASSTPGQGHEAFF
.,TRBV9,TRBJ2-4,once,TGTGCCAGCAGCGTAAGTGGAGGGGCCAAAAACATTCAGTACTTC,CASSVSGGAKNIQYF